The present entry profiles one T cell receptor beta chain with its context. Amplification used 60 Vbeta primers and 13 Jbeta primers. The repertoire was sequenced with immunoSEQ multiplex PCR; TCRdb's copy has only in-frame clones and lacks some. The table records over 150,000 clones, 70% to 85% of them present only once. The sample comes from a study of cytomegalovirus exposure and HLA in healthy donors. CDR3 size: 15 residues. V was pared by 7 bases and J by 4 bases, with 12 bases of the junction left unmatched. CDR1 MDHEN and CDR2 SYDVKM come from the germline V gene. Sequenced sample: PBMCs. This chain joins TRBV28 and TRBJ1-2; 7 bases align to TRBD1. The sequence came from a man aged 35-49 years in good health and CMV-seronegative. CDR3 region: CASTRGWGTVYGYTF. The CDR3 coding sequence is TGTGCCAGCACTCGGGGTTGGGGGACAGTCTATGGCTACACCTTC.